A selection of T cell receptor beta chains follows, all from one sample in a study of T cells in Graves' hyperthyroidism and ophthalmopathy. TCRdb redid the calling of the multiplex PCR reads with MiXCR, one entry per CDR3 protein. Of over 350,000 distinct CDR3 sequences listed, roughly 15% are singletons. The source material was blood. The receptors derive from a man between 18 and 29 years old with Graves' ophthalmopathy. CDR3s include the opening cysteine and the closing phenylalanine or tryptophan.

v_gene	CDR3aa
TRBV5-1	CASSPYIGTYYGYTF
TRBV7-9	CASSLNPGTEAFF
TRBV9	CASSFGFAPYEQYF
TRBV10-3	CATARGDLNTEAFF
TRBV5-1	CASSLGLAGARGYEQYF
TRBV27	CASSLARALGREKLFF
TRBV7-2	CASSKVGSTQYF
TRBV20-1	CSARKSQGVIRSPLHF
TRBV3-1	CASSQDKGSETQYF
TRBV7-9	CASSRRGVRETQYF
TRBV30	CAWSVPIGDPNNEQFF
TRBV7-6	CASSLGAQPTDTQYF
TRBV12-3/TRBV12-4	CASNHGLAGEYDLYEQYF
TRBV7-9	CASSFNFYNSPLHF
TRBV13	CASSRLMGYEQYF
TRBV4-1	CASSQAPAADPSYEQYF
TRBV7-9	CASSPSGPFNQPQHF
TRBV2	CASSDERIRYF
TRBV7-2	CASSQISDEQFF
TRBV20-1	CSARFRSSGGLTNYEQYF
TRBV3-1	CASSQAGTSGSYEQYF
TRBV5-1	CASSLGPAGSSTDTQYF
TRBV20-1	CSAPAGVGYEQFF
TRBV2	CASTEGGQGSQPQHF
TRBV12-3/TRBV12-4	CASSLRTDGYTF
TRBV27	CASSPMGLAGGEQYF
TRBV6-1	CASSSTVWGYTF
TRBV7-9	CASSITSGTGGTEAFF
TRBV5-1	CASSFGDRVDGYTF
TRBV7-8	CASSFKGRAAFGGYTF
TRBV4-2	CASSQEPSSGQPQHF
TRBV20-1	CSDRGNTGELFF
TRBV18	CASSAQGVRPQHF
TRBV18	CASSGDRVDEQYF
TRBV29-1	CSVVAGTGYNEQFF
TRBV29-1	CSVVRVEDSGANVLTF
TRBV20-1	CSARAPTSGRAPMGYEQYF
TRBV28	CASSVVQGAGNTEAFF
TRBV14	CASSRMGQGASTGELFF
TRBV3-1	CASSPVSGELFF
TRBV2	CASSEGGGGRRTEAFF
TRBV27	CASLGRDYNQETQYF
TRBV7-9	CASSLHPDEFF
TRBV10-2	CASTTNLGTGTLMYSPLHF
TRBV20-1	CSAVYNYEQYF
TRBV9	CASSPEGSEYNEQFF
TRBV3-1	CASSNSRDSQETQYF
TRBV27	CASRLGTDNQPQHF
TRBV7-9	CASSLLAGGYLQETQYF
TRBV27	CASSLRDRYSPLHF
TRBV11-2	CASSLEGFEQYF
TRBV6-2/TRBV6-3	CASSYSKGANTEAFF
TRBV9	CASSVEGHTEAFF
TRBV15	CATSSQGVVNTEAFF
TRBV10-3	CAISESYYEQFF
TRBV14	CASSQTMGVNEKLFF
TRBV29-1	CSVEDPGTASGNTIYF
TRBV30	CAWTRTDYDYTF
TRBV2	CASSVGDEDGYTF
TRBV11-2	CASSGGQVGNTEAFF